A few counts support the clone carrying this TCR beta chain. Its antigen is not identified. The data are from a study of vaccination and CD4 T cells after COVID-19. The treatment is: roughly 10-day PBMC culture with coronavirus spike peptide pools or control peptides (ViraFEST assay). According to the study, CD4+ T cells from the unexposed donor were gathered ahead of the COVID-19 pandemic (2011-2018). ViraFEST enlarged antigen-specific T cell populations with peptide pools and afterwards sequenced TCRs. Germline-derived CDR1 and CDR2 are MNHEY and SVGEGT. The CDR3 runs 13 residues. With 2 bases removed from V and 3 bases from J, the gap between germline ends came to 8 bases. Sequenced with the Oncomine TCR Beta short-read assay was DNA taken from cultured CD4+ T cells. Genomic DNA extraction was carried out from cultured CD4+ T cells. In TCRdb, the PCR reads were re-called with MiXCR into one record per CDR3 protein. The sample has thousands of distinct CDR3 sequences, approximately 31% seen once.

The chain recombines TRBV6-2 or TRBV6-3 with TRBJ2-7; D gene unclear. Specimen: CD4+ T cells from blood, cultured in vitro. This sequence originates from a human donor in good health. The CDR3 region has the DNA TGTGCCAGCAGTTACCTGGTCGACTACGAGCAGTACTTC. It specifies CASSYLVDYEQYF.